These T cell receptor beta chains were read from a single sample in a study of T cell changes during pregnancy in multiple sclerosis. Measured with immunoSEQ multiplex PCR; TCRdb has only the in-frame clones, and not every one. The data show around 99,000 clones, about nine tenths seen once. The sequenced sample was peripheral blood, obtained in the third trimester of pregnancy. All receptors come from a female donor in good health, enrolled as a control in a pregnancy study. Both conserved end residues are part of each CDR3. The D gene is left open where the match is weak. Clone size is stated in some rows and not others, as once, few, many or a class when expanded.

v_gene: TRBV9
j_gene: TRBJ1-2
d_gene: TRBD1
abundance: .
CDR3aa: CASSASTGDYGYTF
CDR3nt: TGTGCCAGCAGCGCCTCGACAGGGGACTATGGCTACACCTTC

v_gene: TRBV7-9
j_gene: TRBJ1-5
d_gene: .
abundance: .
CDR3aa: CASSGPTGQPQHF
CDR3nt: TGTGCCAGCAGCGGGCCCACGGGACAGCCCCAGCATTTT

v_gene: TRBV7-2
j_gene: TRBJ2-6
d_gene: .
abundance: .
CDR3aa: CASSRSGGPGANVLTF
CDR3nt: TGTGCCAGCAGCCGGTCGGGGGGCCCTGGGGCCAACGTCCTGACTTTC

v_gene: TRBV18
j_gene: TRBJ1-1
d_gene: TRBD1
abundance: .
CDR3aa: CASSPTGEKDTEAFF
CDR3nt: TGTGCCAGCTCACCGACAGGGGAAAAGGACACTGAAGCTTTCTTT

v_gene: TRBV7-2
j_gene: TRBJ1-5
d_gene: .
abundance: .
CDR3aa: CASSLIGVMVSNQPQHF
CDR3nt: TGTGCCAGCAGCTTAATCGGGGTAATGGTTAGTAATCAGCCCCAGCATTTT

v_gene: TRBV6-1
j_gene: TRBJ1-1
d_gene: .
abundance: .
CDR3aa: CASRQGTGTEAFF
CDR3nt: TGTGCCAGCAGACAGGGTACGGGCACTGAAGCTTTCTTT

v_gene: TRBV14
j_gene: TRBJ2-7
d_gene: .
abundance: .
CDR3aa: CASSQERGSPYEQYF
CDR3nt: TGTGCCAGCAGCCAAGAACGAGGGTCCCCCTACGAGCAGTACTTC

v_gene: TRBV5-4
j_gene: TRBJ1-2
d_gene: TRBD1
abundance: .
CDR3aa: CASSLNRGQRNYGYTF
CDR3nt: TGTGCCAGCAGCTTGAACAGGGGGCAAAGGAACTATGGCTACACCTTC

v_gene: TRBV19
j_gene: TRBJ1-4
d_gene: .
abundance: once
CDR3aa: CASSRDRDTNEKLFF
CDR3nt: TGTGCCAGTAGCCGCGACAGAGACACTAATGAAAAACTGTTTTTT

v_gene: TRBV5-4
j_gene: TRBJ2-5
d_gene: TRBD2
abundance: .
CDR3aa: CASSLARAGGQETQYF
CDR3nt: TGTGCCAGCAGCTTGGCTCGAGCGGGGGGACAAGAGACCCAGTACTTC

v_gene: TRBV15
j_gene: TRBJ1-3
d_gene: .
abundance: .
CDR3aa: CATSRDQDLTGGNTIYF
CDR3nt: TGTGCCACCAGCAGAGATCAGGACTTAACGGGAGGAAACACCATATATTTT

v_gene: TRBV19
j_gene: TRBJ2-2
d_gene: .
abundance: once
CDR3aa: CASSIDRGDTGELFF
CDR3nt: TGTGCCAGTAGTATAGACAGGGGCGATACCGGGGAGCTGTTTTTT

v_gene: TRBV4-3
j_gene: TRBJ2-3
d_gene: TRBD2
abundance: .
CDR3aa: CASSSQLAGRTSTDTQYF
CDR3nt: TGCGCCAGCAGCTCTCAACTAGCGGGGCGGACTAGCACAGATACGCAGTATTTT

v_gene: TRBV27
j_gene: TRBJ1-1
d_gene: TRBD1
abundance: once
CDR3aa: CASSLRGPRRAGVSTFHTEAFF
CDR3nt: TGTGCCAGCAGTTTAAGGGGGCCGCGCAGGGCCGGGGTTAGTACGTTCCACACTGAAGCTTTCTTT

v_gene: TRBV7-2
j_gene: TRBJ2-1
d_gene: TRBD2
abundance: .
CDR3aa: CASSLVRASGSSYNEQFF
CDR3nt: TGTGCCAGCAGCTTAGTTAGGGCTAGCGGGAGCTCCTACAATGAGCAGTTCTTC

v_gene: TRBV5-8
j_gene: TRBJ1-5
d_gene: .
abundance: .
CDR3aa: CASSLEVRGGREYGNQPQHF
CDR3nt: TGTGCCAGCAGCTTGGAGGTTAGGGGTGGCAGAGAATACGGCAATCAGCCCCAGCATTTT

v_gene: TRBV2
j_gene: TRBJ2-4
d_gene: TRBD1
abundance: .
CDR3aa: CASSSSGTGGVKVKNIQYF
CDR3nt: TGTGCCAGCAGTTCGTCCGGGACAGGGGGCGTGAAAGTCAAAAACATTCAGTACTTC

v_gene: TRBV27
j_gene: TRBJ2-7
d_gene: .
abundance: .
CDR3aa: CASNERGYSPAYEQYF
CDR3nt: TGTGCCAGCAACGAAAGGGGGTATAGTCCAGCCTACGAGCAGTACTTC

v_gene: TRBV7-2
j_gene: TRBJ2-7
d_gene: TRBD2
abundance: .
CDR3aa: CASSPRGRGSYEQYF
CDR3nt: TGTGCCAGCAGCCCGCGGGGGAGAGGCTCCTACGAGCAGTACTTC